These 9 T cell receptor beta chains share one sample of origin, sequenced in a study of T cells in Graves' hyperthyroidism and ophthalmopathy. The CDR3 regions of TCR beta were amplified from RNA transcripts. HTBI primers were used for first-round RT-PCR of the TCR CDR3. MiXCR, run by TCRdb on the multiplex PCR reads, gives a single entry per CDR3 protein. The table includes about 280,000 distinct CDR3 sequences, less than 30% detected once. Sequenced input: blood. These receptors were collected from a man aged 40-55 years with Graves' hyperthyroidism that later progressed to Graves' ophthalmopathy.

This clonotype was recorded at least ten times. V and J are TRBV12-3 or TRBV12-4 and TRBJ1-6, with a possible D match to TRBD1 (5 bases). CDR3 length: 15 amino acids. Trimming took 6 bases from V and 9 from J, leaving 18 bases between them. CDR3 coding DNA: TGTGCCAGCAGCGGGGCCGGGCTCACTGGTTCACCCCTCCACTTT. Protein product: CASSGAGLTGSPLHF.

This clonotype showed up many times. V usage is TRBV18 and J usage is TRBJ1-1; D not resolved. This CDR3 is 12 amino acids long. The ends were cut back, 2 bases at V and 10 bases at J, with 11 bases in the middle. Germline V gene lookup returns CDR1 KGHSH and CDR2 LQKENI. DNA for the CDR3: TGTGCCAGCTCACCAGTCAGTGAGGGAGCTTTCTTT. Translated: CASSPVSEGAFF.

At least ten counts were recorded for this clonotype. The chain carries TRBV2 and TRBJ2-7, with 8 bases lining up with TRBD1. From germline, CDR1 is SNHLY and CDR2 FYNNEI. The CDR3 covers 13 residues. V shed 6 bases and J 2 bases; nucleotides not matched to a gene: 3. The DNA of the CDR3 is TGTGCCAGCAGGCGGACAGGGACCTACGAGCAGTACTTC. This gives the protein CASRRTGTYEQYF.

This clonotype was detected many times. CDR3 sequence (DNA): TGTGCCAGCAGCTTAGTGTACGAGCAGTACTTC. Amino acids: CASSLVYEQYF. The genes are TRBV7-2 and TRBJ2-7; no clear D. The CDR3 totals 11 residues. V gave up 1 base and J gave up 4 bases, with 2 bases separating them. Germline values: CDR1 SGHTA, CDR2 FQGNSA. Combining the CDR3 with reference TRBV7-2 and TRBJ2-7 gives the whole variable domain GAGVSQSPSNKVTEKGKDVELRCDPISGHTALYWYRQSLGQGLEFLIYFQGNSAPDKSGLPSDRFSAERTGGSVSTLTIQRTQQEDSAVYLCASSLVYEQYFGPGTRLTVT.

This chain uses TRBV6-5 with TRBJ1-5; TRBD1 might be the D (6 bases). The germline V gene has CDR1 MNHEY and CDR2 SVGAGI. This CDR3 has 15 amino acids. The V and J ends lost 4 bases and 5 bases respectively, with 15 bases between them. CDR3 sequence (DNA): TGTGCCAGCAGTTGGACAGCGGGGGGAGATCAGCCCCAGCATTTT. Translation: CASSWTAGGDQPQHF.

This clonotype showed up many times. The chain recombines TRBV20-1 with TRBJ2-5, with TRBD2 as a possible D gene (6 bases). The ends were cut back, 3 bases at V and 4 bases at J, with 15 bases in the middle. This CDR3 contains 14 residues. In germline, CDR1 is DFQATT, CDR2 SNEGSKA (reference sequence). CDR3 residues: CSASLAGMGETQYF. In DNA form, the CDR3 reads TGCAGTGCTAGCTTGGCGGGGATGGGAGAGACCCAGTACTTC.

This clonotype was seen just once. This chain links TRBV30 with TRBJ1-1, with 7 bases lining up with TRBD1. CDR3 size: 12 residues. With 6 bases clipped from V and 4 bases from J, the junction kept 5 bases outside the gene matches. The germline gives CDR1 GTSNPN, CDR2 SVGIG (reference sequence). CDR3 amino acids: CACMPGGTEAFF. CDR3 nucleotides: TGTGCCTGTATGCCAGGGGGCACTGAAGCTTTCTTT.

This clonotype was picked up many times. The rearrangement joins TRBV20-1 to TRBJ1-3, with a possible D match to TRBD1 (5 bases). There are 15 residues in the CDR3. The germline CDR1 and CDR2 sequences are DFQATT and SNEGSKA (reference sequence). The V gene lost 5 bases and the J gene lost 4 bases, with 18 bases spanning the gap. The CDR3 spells CSAGGRMGPGNTIYF. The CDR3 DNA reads TGCAGTGCTGGGGGACGAATGGGACCCGGAAACACCATATATTTT.

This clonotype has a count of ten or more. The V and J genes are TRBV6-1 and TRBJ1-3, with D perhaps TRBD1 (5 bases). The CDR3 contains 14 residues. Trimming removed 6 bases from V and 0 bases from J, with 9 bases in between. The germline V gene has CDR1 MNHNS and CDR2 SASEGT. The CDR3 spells CASRRTNSGNTIYF. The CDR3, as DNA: TGTGCCAGCAGGCGGACAAACTCTGGAAACACCATATATTTT.